The clone carrying this T cell receptor (beta chain) turned up a few times. The antigen is unknown. This entry belongs to a study of cytomegalovirus exposure and HLA in healthy donors. The PCR was carried out with 60 Vbeta primers and 13 Jbeta primers. Per the study methods: Counted up in a later analysis, unique TCR beta chains came to about 80 million, with around 11 million shared. Libraries were prepared by immunoSEQ multiplex PCR; TCRdb keeps only in-frame clonotypes and omits some of them. V, J and clone size are taken as reported in that table, and D and trimming were inferred from the DNA itself. The table lists approximately 150,000 clones, about three quarters of them singletons. Findings and caveats of the study: The study listed 164 cytomegalovirus-associated TCR beta chains.

Germline CDR1 reads LNHDA; CDR2 reads SQIVND (reference sequence). V trimming: 3 bases; J trimming: 8 bases; junction bases outside the gene matches: 7. CDR3 length equals 15 residues. Sequencing was performed on PBMCs. The receptor comes from a man under 40 in good health and CMV-seropositive. The rearrangement uses TRBV19 and TRBJ2-1; 10 bases line up with TRBD2. The CDR3 is CASSMMASGRHEQFF. As DNA, the CDR3 is TGTGCCAGTAGTATGATGGCTAGCGGGAGACATGAGCAGTTCTTC.